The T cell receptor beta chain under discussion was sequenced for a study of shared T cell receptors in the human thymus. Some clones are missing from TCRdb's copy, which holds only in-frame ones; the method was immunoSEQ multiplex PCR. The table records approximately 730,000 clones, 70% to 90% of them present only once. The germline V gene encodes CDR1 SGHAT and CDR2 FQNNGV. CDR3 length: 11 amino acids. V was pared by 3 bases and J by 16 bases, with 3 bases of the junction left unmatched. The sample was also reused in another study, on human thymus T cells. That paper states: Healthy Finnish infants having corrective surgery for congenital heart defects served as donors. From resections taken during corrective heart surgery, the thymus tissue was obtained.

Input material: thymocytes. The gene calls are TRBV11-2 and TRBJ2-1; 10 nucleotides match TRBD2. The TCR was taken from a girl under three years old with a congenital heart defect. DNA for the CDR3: TGTGCCAGCAGCTTTAGCGGGGGGAACTTCTTC. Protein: CASSFSGGNFF.